This record covers a single TCR beta chain. Its specificity is unknown. V was pared by 0 bases and J by 3 bases, with 11 bases between. The CDR3 spans 15 residues. Germline V lookup: CDR1 LGHNA, CDR2 YNFKEQ. PCR used 60 Vbeta primers and 13 Jbeta primers. Assay used: immunoSEQ multiplex PCR; TCRdb lists only in-frame clones, some missing. The table includes 200,000 or so clones, 82% detected once. This sample was taken from a study of cytomegalovirus exposure and HLA in healthy donors. Study-wide background: Within an early data release were roughly 90 million unique TCRs drawn from HLA-typed donors.

Points from the study as a whole: A later analysis linked a missense DCLRE1C variant to TCR beta V- and J-gene trimming. The analysis excluded some indistinguishable V segments, including TRBV6-2 and TRBV6-3. It was reported in a later analysis that an Asian-associated ancestry cluster showed fewer N-insertions than the roughly 620-donor mean.

Sequences were obtained from PBMCs. This sequence joins TRBV4-2 and TRBJ1-1; unclear D gene. This clonotype was obtained from a boy aged 2-15 years in good health and CMV-seronegative. The DNA of the CDR3 is TGTGCCAGCAGCCAAGATTACGGGGAGGACACTGAAGCTTTCTTT. This translates into CASSQDYGEDTEAFF.